This TCR beta chain was identified during a study of T cells after yellow fever vaccination. Germline assignment: CDR1 SQVTM and CDR2 ANQGSEA. This CDR3 spans 13 amino acids. Between the trimmed V and J ends, which lost 8 bases and 1 base, there was a span of 14 bases. TCRdb called the 5' RACE reads again in MiXCR, with one record for every CDR3 protein. The table shows fewer than 400,000 distinct CDR3 sequences, with approximately 5.7% occurring only once. The TCR was taken from a man aged 25-40 years who received the YFV17D yellow fever vaccine. The source material was PBMCs, sampled 5 days after the yellow fever booster vaccination. The V call is TRBV29-1, the J call TRBJ1-1; D ambiguous. The chain's CDR3 is CSHRGARNTEAFF. Written as DNA, the CDR3 is TGCAGCCACCGAGGCGCTCGGAACACTGAAGCTTTCTTT.